This T cell receptor beta chain was found in a study of cytomegalovirus exposure and HLA in healthy donors. Overall study results and limits: Some TCR beta chains (roughly 150 of them) were listed as cytomegalovirus-associated.

Researchers ran the PCR with 60 Vbeta and 13 Jbeta primers. The table came from immunoSEQ multiplex PCR; TCRdb's copy has only in-frame clones and leaves some out. The data show 110,000 to 150,000 clones, approximately 9% seen once. A remark on this clone: Its target is not known.

V lost 1 base and J 4 bases, leaving 20 bases between the germline ends. The CDR3 length is 17 residues. Germline loops: CDR1 SGDLS, CDR2 YYNGEE. This chain joins TRBV9 and TRBJ1-2; D is possibly TRBD1 (6 bases). This receptor was obtained from a male donor in good health and CMV-seronegative. Sequenced input: PBMCs. The CDR3: CASSVTRGEGDPYGYTF. DNA for the CDR3: TGTGCCAGCAGCGTAACTAGGGGGGAGGGGGACCCCTATGGCTACACCTTC. The full variable domain, with the rest looked up from reference TRBV9 and TRBJ1-2, is DSGVTQTPKHLITATGQRVTLRCSPRSGDLSVYWYQQSLDQGLQFLIQYYNGEERAKGNILERFSAQQFPDLHSELNLSSLELGDSALYFCASSVTRGEGDPYGYTFGSGTRLTVV.